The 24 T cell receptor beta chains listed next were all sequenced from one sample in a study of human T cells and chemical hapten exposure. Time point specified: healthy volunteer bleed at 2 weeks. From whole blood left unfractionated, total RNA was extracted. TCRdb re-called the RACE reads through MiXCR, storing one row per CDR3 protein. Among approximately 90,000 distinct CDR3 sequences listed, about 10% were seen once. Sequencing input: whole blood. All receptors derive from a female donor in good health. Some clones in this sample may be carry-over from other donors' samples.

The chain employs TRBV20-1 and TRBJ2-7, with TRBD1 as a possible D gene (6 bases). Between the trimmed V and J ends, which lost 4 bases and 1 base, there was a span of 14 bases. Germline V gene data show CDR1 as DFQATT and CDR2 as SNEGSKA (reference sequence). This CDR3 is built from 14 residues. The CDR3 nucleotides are TGCAGTGCTAAGGACAGAAACCTTTCCTACGAGCAGTACTTC. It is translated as CSAKDRNLSYEQYF.

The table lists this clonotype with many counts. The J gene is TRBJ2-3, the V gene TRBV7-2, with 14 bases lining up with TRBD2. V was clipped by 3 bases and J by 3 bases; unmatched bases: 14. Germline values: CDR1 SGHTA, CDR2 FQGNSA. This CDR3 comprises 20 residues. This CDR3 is CASSLVPGTSGSMRTDTQYF. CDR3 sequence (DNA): TGTGCCAGCAGCTTGGTACCCGGGACTAGCGGGAGCATGAGAACAGATACGCAGTATTTT. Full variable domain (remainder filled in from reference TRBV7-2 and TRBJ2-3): GAGVSQSPSNKVTEKGKDVELRCDPISGHTALYWYRQSLGQGLEFLIYFQGNSAPDKSGLPSDRFSAERTGGSVSTLTIQRTQQEDSAVYLCASSLVPGTSGSMRTDTQYFGPGTRLTVL.

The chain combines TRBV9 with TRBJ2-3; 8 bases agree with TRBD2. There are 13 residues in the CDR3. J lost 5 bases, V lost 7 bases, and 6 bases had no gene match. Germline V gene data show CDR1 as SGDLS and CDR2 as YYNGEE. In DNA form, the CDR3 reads TGTGCCAGCGGGACTAGTCTGGGAGATACGCAGTATTTT. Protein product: CASGTSLGDTQYF.

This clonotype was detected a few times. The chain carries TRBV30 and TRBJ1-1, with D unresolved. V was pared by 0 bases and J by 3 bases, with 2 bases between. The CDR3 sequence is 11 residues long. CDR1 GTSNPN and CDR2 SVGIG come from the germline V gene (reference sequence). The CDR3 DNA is TGTGCCTGGAGTGTCTACACTGAAGCTTTCTTT. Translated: CAWSVYTEAFF.

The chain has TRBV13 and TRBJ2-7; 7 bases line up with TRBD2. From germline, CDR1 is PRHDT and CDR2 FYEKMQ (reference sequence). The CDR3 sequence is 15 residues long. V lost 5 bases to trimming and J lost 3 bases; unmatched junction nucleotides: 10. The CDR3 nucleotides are TGTGCCAGCAGCCGCAGCGGGGCGGAGAACTACGAGCAGTACTTC. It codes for CASSRSGAENYEQYF.

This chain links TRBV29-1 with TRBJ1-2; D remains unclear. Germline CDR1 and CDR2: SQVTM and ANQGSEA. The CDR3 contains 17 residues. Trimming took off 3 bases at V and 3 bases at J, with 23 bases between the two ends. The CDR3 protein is CSVDKQNIITPDYGYTF. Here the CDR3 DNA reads TGCAGCGTTGATAAGCAGAATATTATAACCCCCGACTATGGCTACACCTTC.

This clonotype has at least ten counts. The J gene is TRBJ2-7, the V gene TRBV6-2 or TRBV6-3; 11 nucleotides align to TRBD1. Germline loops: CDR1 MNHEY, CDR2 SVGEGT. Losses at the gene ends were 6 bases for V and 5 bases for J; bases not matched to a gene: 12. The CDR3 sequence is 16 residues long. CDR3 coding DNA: TGTGCCAGCAGCCCACTCGGACAGGGGGCGCGGAACGAGCAGTACTTC. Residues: CASSPLGQGARNEQYF.

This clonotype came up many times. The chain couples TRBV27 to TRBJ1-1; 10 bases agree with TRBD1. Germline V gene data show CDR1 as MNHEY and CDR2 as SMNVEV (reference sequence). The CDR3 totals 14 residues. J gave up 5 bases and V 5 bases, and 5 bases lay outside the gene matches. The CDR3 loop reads CASSRDRGLTEAFF. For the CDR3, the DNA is TGTGCCAGCAGTAGAGACAGGGGGCTTACTGAAGCTTTCTTT.

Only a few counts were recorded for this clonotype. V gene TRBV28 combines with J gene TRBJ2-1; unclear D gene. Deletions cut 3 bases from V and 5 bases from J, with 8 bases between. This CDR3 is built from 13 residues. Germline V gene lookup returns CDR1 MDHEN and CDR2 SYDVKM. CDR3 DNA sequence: TGTGCCAGCAGTTTGGCAGGTAACAATGAGCAGTTCTTC. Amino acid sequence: CASSLAGNNEQFF. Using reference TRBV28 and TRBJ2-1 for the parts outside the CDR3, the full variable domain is DVKVTQSSRYLVKRTGEKVFLECVQDMDHENMFWYRQDPGLGLRLIYFSYDVKMKEKGDIPEGYSVSREKKERFSLILESASTNQTSMYLCASSLAGNNEQFFGPGTRLTVL.

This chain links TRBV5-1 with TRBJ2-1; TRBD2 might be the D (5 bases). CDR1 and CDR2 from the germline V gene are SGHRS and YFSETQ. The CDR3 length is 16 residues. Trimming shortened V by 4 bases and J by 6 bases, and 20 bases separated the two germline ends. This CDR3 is CASSPHEAGRFNEQFF. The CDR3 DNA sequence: TGCGCCAGCAGCCCCCACGAGGCGGGCCGGTTCAATGAGCAGTTCTTC.

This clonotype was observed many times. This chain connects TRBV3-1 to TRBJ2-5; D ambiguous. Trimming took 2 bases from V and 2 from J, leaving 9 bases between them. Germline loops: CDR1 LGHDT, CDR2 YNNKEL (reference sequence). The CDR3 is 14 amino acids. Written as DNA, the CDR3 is TGTGCCAGCAGCCAATCCACCGAACAAGAGACCCAGTACTTC. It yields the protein CASSQSTEQETQYF.

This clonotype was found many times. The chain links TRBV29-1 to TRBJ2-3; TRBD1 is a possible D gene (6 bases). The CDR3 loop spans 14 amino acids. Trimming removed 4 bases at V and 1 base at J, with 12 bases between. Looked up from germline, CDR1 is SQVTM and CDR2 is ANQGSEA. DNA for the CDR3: TGCAGCGTTGTTACAGGGATAGGCACAGATACGCAGTATTTT. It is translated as CSVVTGIGTDTQYF.

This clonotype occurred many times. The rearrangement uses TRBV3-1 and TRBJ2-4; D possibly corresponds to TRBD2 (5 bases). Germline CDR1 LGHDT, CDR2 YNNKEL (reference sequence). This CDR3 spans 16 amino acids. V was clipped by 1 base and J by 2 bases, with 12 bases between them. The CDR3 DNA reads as TGTGCCAGCAGCCAAGGGACTTCCCGGTCCAAAAACATTCAGTACTTC. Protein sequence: CASSQGTSRSKNIQYF.

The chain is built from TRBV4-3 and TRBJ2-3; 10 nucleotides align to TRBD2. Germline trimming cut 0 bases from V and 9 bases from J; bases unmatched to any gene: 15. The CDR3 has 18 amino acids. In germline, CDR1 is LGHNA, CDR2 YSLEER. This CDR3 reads CASSQDLRLAGVYGTQYF. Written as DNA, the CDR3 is TGCGCCAGCAGCCAAGATCTCCGACTAGCGGGTGTGTATGGAACGCAGTATTTT.

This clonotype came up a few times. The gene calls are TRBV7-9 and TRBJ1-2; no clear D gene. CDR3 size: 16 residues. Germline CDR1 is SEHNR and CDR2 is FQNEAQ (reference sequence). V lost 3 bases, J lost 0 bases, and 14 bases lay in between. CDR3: CASSFKPLATNYGYTF. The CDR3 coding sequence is TGTGCCAGCAGCTTTAAGCCCCTGGCGACTAACTATGGCTACACCTTC.

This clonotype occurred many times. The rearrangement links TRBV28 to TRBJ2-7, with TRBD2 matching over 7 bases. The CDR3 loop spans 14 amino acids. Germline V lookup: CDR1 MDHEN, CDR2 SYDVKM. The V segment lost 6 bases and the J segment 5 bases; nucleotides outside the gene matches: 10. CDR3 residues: CASSPAAGLHEQYF. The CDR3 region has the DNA TGTGCCAGCAGCCCCGCAGCGGGACTCCACGAGCAGTACTTC.

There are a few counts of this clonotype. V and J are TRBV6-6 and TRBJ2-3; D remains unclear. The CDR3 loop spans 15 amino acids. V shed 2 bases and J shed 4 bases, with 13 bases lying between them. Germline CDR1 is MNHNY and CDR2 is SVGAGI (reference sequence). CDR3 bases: TGTGCCAGCAGTTACGATGGCAGCTTGGCAGATACGCAGTATTTT. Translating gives CASSYDGSLADTQYF.

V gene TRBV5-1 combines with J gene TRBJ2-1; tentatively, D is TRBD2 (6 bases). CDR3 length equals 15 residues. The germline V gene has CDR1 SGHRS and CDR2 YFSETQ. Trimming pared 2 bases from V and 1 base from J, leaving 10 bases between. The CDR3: CASSFTSSSYNEQFF. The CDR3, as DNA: TGCGCCAGCAGCTTTACTAGCAGTTCCTACAATGAGCAGTTCTTC.

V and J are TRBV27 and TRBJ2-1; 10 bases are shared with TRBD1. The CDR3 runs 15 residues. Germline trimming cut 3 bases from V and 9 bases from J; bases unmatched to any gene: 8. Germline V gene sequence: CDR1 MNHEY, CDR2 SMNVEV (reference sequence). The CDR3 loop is CASSLLDRGDGEQFF. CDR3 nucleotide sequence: TGTGCCAGCAGTTTGTTGGACAGGGGGGACGGTGAGCAGTTCTTC.

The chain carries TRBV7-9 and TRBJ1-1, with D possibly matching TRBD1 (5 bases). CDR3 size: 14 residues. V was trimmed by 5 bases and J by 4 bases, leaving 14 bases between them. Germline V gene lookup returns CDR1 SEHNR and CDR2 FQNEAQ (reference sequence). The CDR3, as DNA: TGTGCCAGCAGCCAGGACTTGAGGGGCACTGAAGCTTTCTTT. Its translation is CASSQDLRGTEAFF.

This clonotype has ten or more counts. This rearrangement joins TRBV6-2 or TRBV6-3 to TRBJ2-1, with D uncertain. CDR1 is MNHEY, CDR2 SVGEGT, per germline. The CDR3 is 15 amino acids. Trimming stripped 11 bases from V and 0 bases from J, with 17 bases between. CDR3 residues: CAGKIWAVSYNEQFF. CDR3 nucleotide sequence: TGTGCCGGAAAAATCTGGGCAGTCTCCTACAATGAGCAGTTCTTC.

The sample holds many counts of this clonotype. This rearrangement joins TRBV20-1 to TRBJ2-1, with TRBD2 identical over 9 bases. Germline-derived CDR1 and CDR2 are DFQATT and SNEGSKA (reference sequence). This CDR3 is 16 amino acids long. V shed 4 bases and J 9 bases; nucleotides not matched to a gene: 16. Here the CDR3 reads CSAKYRRGRGKAEQFF. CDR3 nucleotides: TGCAGTGCTAAGTACCGCCGCGGGAGGGGGAAAGCTGAGCAGTTCTTC.

CDR3 protein: CAISDFDRGSGANVLTF. The CDR3 nucleotides read TGTGCCATCAGTGATTTCGACAGGGGGTCCGGGGCCAACGTCCTGACTTTC. The chain joins TRBV10-3 to TRBJ2-6, with 9 bases lining up with TRBD1. CDR1 and CDR2 from the germline V gene are ENHRY and SYGVKD. J gave up 4 bases and V 3 bases, and 7 bases lay outside the gene matches. This CDR3 comprises 17 residues.

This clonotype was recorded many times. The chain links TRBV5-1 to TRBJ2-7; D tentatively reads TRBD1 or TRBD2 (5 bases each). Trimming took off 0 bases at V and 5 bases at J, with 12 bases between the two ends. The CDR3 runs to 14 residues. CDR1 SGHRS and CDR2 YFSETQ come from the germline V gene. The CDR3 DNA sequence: TGCGCCAGCAGCTTGGTAAGGGGAGACGACGAGCAGTACTTC. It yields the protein CASSLVRGDDEQYF.